The 3 T cell receptor beta chains below all came from one sample that was sequenced in a study of T cell repertoires in cytomegalovirus infection. TCRdb reprocessed the reads via MiXCR and lists one record per CDR3 protein. Here the sample spans approximately 500,000 distinct CDR3 sequences, approximately 11% being singletons. The specimen sequenced was PBMCs. Receptors were obtained from a human donor in good health (CMV status not recorded). Some clones in this sample may be carry-over from other donors' samples.

A few counts support this clonotype. The rearrangement joins TRBV5-4 to TRBJ2-3; TRBD2 matches at 9 bases. CDR1 SGHNT and CDR2 YYREEE come from the germline V gene (reference sequence). The CDR3 has 16 amino acids. With V trimmed by 5 bases and J by 3 bases, 10 bases remained unmatched. DNA of the CDR3: TGTGCCAGCAGTTGGTCTGCGGGGGGGGCTACAGATACGCAGTATTTT. Its translation is CASSWSAGGATDTQYF.

In DNA, the CDR3 is TGTGCCAGCAGCCAAGATGGGAGGGGGGTTAACTATGGCTACACCTTC. Translating gives CASSQDGRGVNYGYTF. The chain employs TRBV4-2 and TRBJ1-2; possible D gene TRBD1, 6 bases. CDR3 length: 16 residues. V shed 0 bases and J shed 1 base, with 12 bases lying between them. Looked up from germline, CDR1 is LGHNA and CDR2 is YNFKEQ.

This clonotype was recorded many times. The rearrangement uses TRBV5-5 and TRBJ1-2; the match to TRBD1 covers 7 bases. Per the germline V gene, CDR1 is SGHKS and CDR2 is YYEKEE (reference sequence). The CDR3 extends over 15 amino acids. With 5 bases clipped from V and 2 bases from J, the junction kept 9 bases outside the gene matches. The CDR3 loop reads CASSYDQGGNYGYTF. The DNA for the CDR3 is TGTGCCAGCAGTTACGATCAGGGGGGGAACTATGGCTACACCTTC.